The T cell receptor (beta chain) described here comes from a study of breast tumors, draining lymph nodes, adjacent tissues. Study-level results: Findings are consistent with lymph node origin and intratumoral expansion of most tumor T cells. The lymph node origin of tumor T cells was framed as consistent with a hypothesis, not demonstrated. Tumors had less TCR diversity than lymph nodes, more than nontumor tissue. Tumor and nontumor repertoires were significantly more similar in luminal-like than in basal-like breast cancer.

TCRdb processed the multiplex PCR reads anew with MiXCR; each CDR3 protein has one entry. The table lists about 200,000 distinct CDR3 sequences, around 29% of them singletons. In the case of this clonotype: Antigen: not known. A much larger clone differs from this one at a single base, so this may be a read error.

Looked up from germline, CDR1 is LGHDT and CDR2 is YNNKEL (reference sequence). The CDR3 contains 12 residues. The lymph nodes were axillary draining lymph nodes from breast cancer patients. Sample: axillary lymph node tissue. The J gene is TRBJ2-5, the V gene TRBV3-1, with D possibly called TRBD1 or TRBD2 (5 bases each). The receptor's source is a female donor with breast cancer. Some clones in this sample may be carry-over from other donors' samples. CDR3 DNA sequence: TGTGCCAGCACCCCGACCAGAGGGACCCAGCACTTC. This sequence encodes CASTPTRGTQHF.